The T cell receptor (beta chain) described here comes from a study of chemoradiotherapy in HPV16-positive cancers. Germline-derived CDR1 and CDR2 are SNHLY and FYNNEI. Trimming removed 4 bases from V and 7 bases from J, with 11 bases in between. The CDR3 sequence is 14 residues long. Notes on the study in general: During treatment, candidate HPV-specific clones and E7-related motifs expanded in tumor. In HPV16-positive patients, HPV-responsive T-cell expansion tracked better recurrence-free survival.

Using immunoSEQ multiplex PCR, the repertoire was profiled, and TCRdb retains in-frame clones only, with some absent. The table has around 15,000 clones, 75% to 85% seen once. In its sample, this clone was seen a few times. Its cognate antigen is unknown. The material was obtained from a patient who underwent chemoradiotherapy. This clonotype originated in a human donor with HPV-associated anogenital cancer. V gene TRBV2 combines with J gene TRBJ1-6; D is unclear. The CDR3: CASSGEVRNSPLHF. Here the CDR3 DNA reads TGTGCCAGCAGTGGTGAGGTCCGCAATTCACCCCTCCACTTT. Full variable domain (remainder filled in from reference TRBV2 and TRBJ1-6): EPEVTQTPSHQVTQMGQEVILRCVPISNHLYFYWYRQILGQKVEFLVSFYNNEISEKSEIFDDQFSVERPDGSNFTLKIRSTKLEDSAMYFCASSGEVRNSPLHFGNGTRLTVT.